The 9 T cell receptor beta chains reported below all come from one sample, sequenced in a study of CD8 T cells in ankylosing spondylitis. The study, taken as a whole, reports: Ankylosing spondylitis blood seemed to carry a telltale TCR beta motif made of eight or nine highly homologous variants.

These TCRs' antigens remain unknown. TCRdb independently ran MiXCR on the 5' RACE reads; one entry per CDR3 protein. The sample yields around 490,000 distinct CDR3 sequences, approximately 5% seen once. Sequencing was carried out using blood, either unsorted or a sorted T cell fraction (not recorded which). These receptors were collected from a male donor with ankylosing spondylitis.

This clonotype was seen repeatedly, ten times or more. V is TRBV6-1 and J is TRBJ2-6; possibly TRBD2 for D (5 bases). The germline V gene has CDR1 MNHNS and CDR2 SASEGT. Trimming cost V 5 bases and J 0 bases, with 14 bases left between them. The CDR3 is made up of 17 amino acids. CDR3 DNA sequence: TGTGCCAGCAGTCGTAGTAGCGATCCCTCTGGGGCCAACGTCCTGACTTTC. Encoded protein: CASSRSSDPSGANVLTF.

The sample holds many counts of this clonotype. CDR3 residues: CASSESGTEQYF. The CDR3 DNA is TGTGCCAGCAGTGAGTCGGGGACCGAGCAGTACTTC. The chain links TRBV2 to TRBJ2-7; the D gene could be TRBD1 or TRBD2 (5 bases each). CDR1 SNHLY and CDR2 FYNNEI come from the germline V gene. The CDR3 runs 12 residues. Between the trimmed V and J ends, which lost 3 bases and 6 bases, there was a span of 9 bases.

This clonotype was seen at least ten times. CDR3 sequence reads: CASSPTGPSIGGTDTQYF. DNA of the CDR3: TGCGCCAGCAGCCCAACAGGACCGTCAATTGGGGGCACAGATACGCAGTATTTT. The rearrangement links TRBV4-3 to TRBJ2-3, with D possibly TRBD1 on 5 matching bases. Trimming stripped 4 bases from V and 1 base from J, with 21 bases between. There are 18 residues in the CDR3. Germline V gene sequence: CDR1 LGHNA, CDR2 YSLEER.

This clonotype has ten or more counts. The chain uses TRBV29-1 and TRBJ2-1; 9 bases line up with TRBD2. Germline V gene data show CDR1 as SQVTM and CDR2 as ANQGSEA. The V and J ends lost 6 bases and 9 bases, in that order; junction bases with no gene match: 21. The CDR3 has 17 residues. CDR3 coding DNA: TGCAGCGTCCGAAACCCGGTAACTAGCGGGTCACTACTTGAGCAGTTCTTC. This sequence encodes CSVRNPVTSGSLLEQFF.

This clonotype was observed many times. The chain recombines TRBV6-5 with TRBJ2-2; 7 positions agree with TRBD1. CDR1 is MNHEY, CDR2 SVGAGI, per germline. The V segment lost 0 bases and the J segment 3 bases; nucleotides outside the gene matches: 4. The CDR3 loop spans 16 amino acids. CDR3 loop: CASSYSAGGYTGELFF. The CDR3 DNA is TGTGCCAGCAGTTACTCGGCAGGGGGTTACACCGGGGAGCTGTTTTTT.

This clonotype turned up a few times. One end of the junction does not line up with germline, which may come from a read error. The chain recombines TRBV7-7 with TRBJ2-1; D may be TRBD2 (6 bases). Germline V gene data show CDR1 as SSHAT and CDR2 as FNYEAQ (reference sequence). There are 15 residues in the CDR3. CDR3 in DNA: TGTGCTAGCAGCTCGCTATCGGGGGAAGGGAATGAGCAGTTCTTC. Translating gives CASSSLSGEGNEQFF.

This clonotype was recorded a few times. The J gene is TRBJ2-1, the V gene TRBV7-3, with 7 bases that match TRBD1. The CDR3 extends over 17 amino acids. With V trimmed by 6 bases and J by 6 bases, 17 bases remained unmatched. CDR1 is SGHTA and CDR2 is FQGTGA in the germline V gene. The CDR3 sequence is CASSLVGGQGVGNEQFF. Here the CDR3 DNA reads TGTGCCAGCAGTTTGGTAGGGGGCCAGGGGGTGGGCAATGAGCAGTTCTTC.

This clonotype showed up many times. This chain uses TRBV11-1 with TRBJ2-2, with 11 bases identical to TRBD2. With 3 bases clipped from V and 3 bases from J, the junction kept 9 bases outside the gene matches. The germline V gene encodes CDR1 SGHAT and CDR2 FQDESV (reference sequence). The length of the CDR3 is 18 residues. The CDR3: CASSFQDGTSGYTGELFF. The CDR3 DNA reads as TGTGCCAGCAGCTTTCAAGACGGGACTAGCGGATACACCGGGGAGCTGTTTTTT. Based on the CDR3 plus reference TRBV11-1 and TRBJ2-2, the full variable domain is EAEVAQSPRYKITEKSQAVAFWCDPISGHATLYWYRQILGQGPELLVQFQDESVVDDSQLPKDRFSAERLKGVDSTLKIQPAELGDSAMYLCASSFQDGTSGYTGELFFGEGSRLTVL.

The chain recombines TRBV3-1 with TRBJ2-3, with D possibly being TRBD2 (5 bases). Germline-derived CDR1 and CDR2 are LGHDT and YNNKEL (reference sequence). The V and J ends lost 1 base and 1 base respectively, with 9 bases between them. CDR3 length equals 15 residues. Written as DNA, the CDR3 is TGTGCCAGCAGCCAAGGGACTTACGGCACAGATACGCAGTATTTT. The encoded protein is CASSQGTYGTDTQYF.